This T cell receptor beta chain was sequenced during a study of ipilimumab plus nivolumab after autologous stem cell transplantation. Here immunoSEQ multiplex PCR was the method, and the copy in TCRdb shows in-frame clones only, minus some. The table includes some 17,000 clones, over 60% detected once. CDR1 and CDR2 from the germline V gene are SGHTS and YDEGEE. V lost 5 bases, J lost 9 bases, and 15 bases lay in between. This CDR3 is built from 14 residues. Patients got 3 mg/kg IV nivolumab weeks 1, 4, 7, 10, then biweekly through week 26. The receptor's source is a male donor with diffuse large B-cell lymphoma. The genes are TRBV5-8 and TRBJ1-6, with no clear D. Source: PBMCs, taken in a trial of ipilimumab plus nivolumab as post-transplant consolidation. The CDR3 sequence is CASRPTISSSPLHF. The CDR3 nucleotides are TGTGCCAGCAGGCCTACCATAAGTAGTTCACCCCTCCACTTT.